This is a list of T cell receptor beta chains from one sample in a study of blood T cell repertoires in COVID-19. Clones were read by immunoSEQ multiplex PCR, and TCRdb kept only the in-frame ones, dropping some. This sample has more than 85,000 clones; approximately 85% occur once, and the top ten carry about 17%. Sequenced sample: peripheral blood. The receptor source for this set is a woman aged 55 to 70 with acute or convalescent COVID-19. The CDR3 runs from the conserved cysteine through the conserved F or W. The D gene is left open where the match is weak. The size of a clone is reported for some rows only, either as once, few or many, or as a class for expanded clones.

once	NA	TRBV3-1/TRBV3-2	TRBJ2-2	TGTGCCAGCAGCCCGGAGGGTGGGGCAGTCGGGGAGCTGTTTTTT	CASSPEGGAVGELFF
once	NA	TRBV4-2	TRBJ1-6	TGTGCCAGCAGCCAAGACCGGTCATATAATTCACCCCTCCACTTT	CASSQDRSYNSPLHF
NA	TRBD1	TRBV2	TRBJ1-1	TGTGCCAGCAGTGTCACAGGGGGCACTGAAGCTTTCTTT	CASSVTGGTEAFF
NA	TRBD2	TRBV7-2	TRBJ2-7	TGTGCCAGCAGCGACCCCGGGACTAGCAGCGCCTACGAGCAGTACTTC	CASSDPGTSSAYEQYF
NA	NA	TRBV15	TRBJ1-1	TGTGCCACCAGCAGAGATCTATTGGGCTTCGCGGGGACTGAAGCTTTCTTT	CATSRDLLGFAGTEAFF
NA	TRBD2	TRBV19	TRBJ2-2	TGTGCCAGTAGTTCCGGGGGGGCGGGCACCGGGGAGCTGTTTTTT	CASSSGGAGTGELFF
NA	TRBD2	TRBV5-4	TRBJ2-1	TGTGCCAGCAGCAAAGATAGCGGGGGTTACAATGAGCAGTTCTTC	CASSKDSGGYNEQFF
NA	NA	TRBV12-5	TRBJ2-1	TGTGCTAGTGCCCTGCAGGGGTTAGGCAATGAGCAGTTCTTC	CASALQGLGNEQFF
NA	NA	TRBV9	TRBJ1-1	TGTGCCAGCAGCGTAGTTGAGGGTAAAACTGAAGCTTTCTTT	CASSVVEGKTEAFF
NA	NA	TRBV30	TRBJ2-3	TGTGCCTGGAGTGTACGACAGTCTAGCACAGATACGCAGTATTTT	CAWSVRQSSTDTQYF
NA	NA	TRBV11-2	TRBJ2-7	TGTGCCAGCAGCTTAGCCGTTGACGAGCAGTACTTC	CASSLAVDEQYF
NA	NA	TRBV4-1	TRBJ2-5	TGCGCCAGCAGCCAAGATTTAATCCAAGAGACCCAGTACTTC	CASSQDLIQETQYF
NA	TRBD2	TRBV3-1/TRBV3-2	TRBJ2-7	TGTGCCAGCAGCCGCACTAGCGGCTACGAGCAGTACTTC	CASSRTSGYEQYF
NA	TRBD1	TRBV7-2	TRBJ2-5	TGTGCCAGCAGCCCAAACAGGGGCGAGACCCAGTACTTC	CASSPNRGETQYF
few	TRBD1	TRBV9	TRBJ1-4	TGTGCCAGCAGCTTATCGACAGGGATTAATGAAAAACTGTTTTTT	CASSLSTGINEKLFF
NA	TRBD2	TRBV6-2/TRBV6-3	TRBJ2-1	TGTGCCAGCAGTTATACGGGGGGATTCTACAATGAGCAGTTCTTC	CASSYTGGFYNEQFF